The next 31 T cell receptor beta chains were all read from a single sample in a study of cytomegalovirus exposure and HLA in healthy donors. Researchers ran the PCR with 60 Vbeta and 13 Jbeta primers. Measured with immunoSEQ multiplex PCR; TCRdb has only the in-frame clones, and not every one. Of roughly 120,000 clones listed, 82% are singletons. The sample was PBMCs. These receptors were taken from a woman under 30 in good health and CMV-seronegative.

Concerning this clone itself: At one end, the junction sequence differs from germline, possibly due to a read error. The chain combines TRBV5-1 with TRBJ1-6; 7 bases fit TRBD1. Looked up from germline, CDR1 is SGHRS and CDR2 is YFSETQ. The CDR3 loop spans 14 amino acids. The CDR3 DNA is TGTGCCAGCAGCGAGGGACAGAATAATTCACCCCTCCACTTT. Its protein product is CASSEGQNNSPLHF.

The chain recombines TRBV7-9 with TRBJ2-2, with a tentative D call TRBD1 (6 bases). The V end lost 4 bases, the J end lost 1 base, and 13 bases lay between the germline ends. Germline CDR1 is SEHNR and CDR2 is FQNEAQ (reference sequence). The length of the CDR3 is 16 residues. Here the CDR3 DNA reads TGTGCCAGCAGCTCTAGCCTGGGACAGAACACCGGGGAGCTGTTTTTT. This sequence encodes CASSSSLGQNTGELFF. Full variable domain (missing parts from reference TRBV7-9 and TRBJ2-2): DTGVSQNPRHKITKRGQNVTFRCDPISEHNRLYWYRQTLGQGPEFLTYFQNEAQLEKSRLLSDRFSAERPKGSFSTLEIQRTEQGDSAMYLCASSSSLGQNTGELFFGEGSRLTVL.

For the CDR3, the DNA is TGTGCCAGCAGTGAAGTCGGGACAACAAATCAGCCCCAGCATTTT. Protein product: CASSEVGTTNQPQHF. V usage is TRBV6-1 and J usage is TRBJ1-5; possibly TRBD1 for D (6 bases). CDR1 MNHNS and CDR2 SASEGT come from the germline V gene. The V end was cut by 1 base, the J end by 4 bases, with 11 bases between. The CDR3 length is 15 residues.

The V gene is TRBV2, the J gene TRBJ2-5; a weak D match, TRBD2 (5 bases). CDR1 is SNHLY, CDR2 FYNNEI, per germline. V lost 6 bases to trimming and J lost 2 bases, with 7 bases between them. The CDR3 length is 12 residues. CDR3 protein: CASRDLQETQYF. The DNA for the CDR3 is TGTGCCAGCAGGGACTTACAAGAGACCCAGTACTTC.

Points on this clone: Compared with germline, one end of the junction differs, possibly owing to a read error. This sequence joins TRBV7-6 and TRBJ1-3; D is ambiguous. The CDR3 consists of 18 residues. Germline V gene data show CDR1 as SGHVS and CDR2 as FNYEAQ. The CDR3 spells CASSLFSGIGYSGSTIYF. CDR3 nucleotide sequence: TGTGCCAGCAGCTTATTCAGCGGGATTGGCTACTCTGGAAGCACCATATATTTT.

This sequence joins TRBV7-9 and TRBJ2-7; TRBD2 is a possible D gene (6 bases). Per the germline V gene, CDR1 is SEHNR and CDR2 is FQNEAQ (reference sequence). The CDR3 spans 13 residues. V was pared by 5 bases and J by 2 bases, with 10 bases between. The CDR3 loop is CASSPSGAYEQYF. In DNA form, the CDR3 reads TGTGCCAGCAGCCCCTCGGGAGCCTACGAGCAGTACTTC.

The genes are TRBV5-1 and TRBJ1-1; D remains ambiguous. Trimming took off 7 bases at V and 3 bases at J, with 16 bases between the two ends. The CDR3 sequence is 14 residues long. Looked up from germline, CDR1 is SGHRS and CDR2 is YFSETQ. CDR3 protein: CASHDRGKDTEAFF. The CDR3 DNA is TGCGCCAGCCACGACCGGGGTAAGGACACTGAAGCTTTCTTT.

The V call is TRBV6-5, the J call TRBJ2-3, with D perhaps TRBD2 (6 bases). Germline CDR1 reads MNHEY; CDR2 reads SVGAGI. The V gene lost 6 bases and the J gene lost 0 bases, with 13 bases spanning the gap. The length of the CDR3 is 15 residues. CDR3 bases: TGTGCCAGCAGGACAGTGGGGGGTAGCACAGATACGCAGTATTTT. Translation: CASRTVGGSTDTQYF.

The chain links TRBV10-3 to TRBJ1-2; tentatively, D is TRBD1 (6 bases). This CDR3 has 14 amino acids. V was pared by 8 bases and J by 0 bases, with 13 bases between. In germline, CDR1 is ENHRY, CDR2 SYGVKD. CDR3 coding DNA: TGTGCCATCTCCGGGACAACTTCTAACTATGGCTACACCTTC. This sequence encodes CAISGTTSNYGYTF.

The rearrangement joins TRBV14 to TRBJ2-7; perhaps TRBD2 as D (5 bases). The CDR3 has 12 residues. V was shortened by 8 bases and J by 6 bases, with 14 bases between the two germline ends. Germline CDR1 reads SGHDN; CDR2 reads FVKESK. CDR3 coding DNA: TGTGCCAGCCGAGAGGGTTCAAGCGAGCAGTACTTC. Encoded protein: CASREGSSEQYF.

The chain employs TRBV5-4 and TRBJ2-7; D perhaps matches TRBD2 (6 bases). CDR3 length equals 14 residues. CDR1 is SGHNT, CDR2 YYREEE, per germline (reference sequence). The V gene lost 2 bases and the J gene lost 4 bases, with 13 bases spanning the gap. CDR3 nucleotide sequence: TGTGCCAGCAGCTTTACCGGGGGAGGTTACGAGCAGTACTTC. It specifies CASSFTGGGYEQYF.

J is TRBJ1-1 and V is TRBV19; weak D call: TRBD1 (6 bases). The ends were cut back, 6 bases at V and 8 bases at J, with 13 bases in the middle. CDR3 length: 12 residues. The germline V gene encodes CDR1 LNHDA and CDR2 SQIVND (reference sequence). In DNA, the CDR3 is TGTGCCAGTAGCTCCTCGGGACAAGAAGCTTTCTTT. It is translated as CASSSSGQEAFF. Complete variable domain (other parts from reference TRBV19 and TRBJ1-1): DGGITQSPKYLFRKEGQNVTLSCEQNLNHDAMYWYRQDPGQGLRLIYYSQIVNDFQKGDIAEGYSVSREKKESFPLTVTSAQKNPTAFYLCASSSSGQEAFFGQGTRLTVV.

The rearrangement links TRBV5-1 to TRBJ1-1; no clear D gene. Germline V lookup: CDR1 SGHRS, CDR2 YFSETQ. The V gene lost 0 bases and the J gene lost 1 base, with 7 bases spanning the gap. The CDR3 consists of 14 residues. The CDR3, as DNA: TGCGCCAGCAGCTTGGGACTGTCGAACACTGAAGCTTTCTTT. Its translation is CASSLGLSNTEAFF.

The table lists this clone with a few counts. The chain couples TRBV5-5 to TRBJ1-5; no clear D gene. The CDR3 loop spans 15 amino acids. V was pared by 0 bases and J by 0 bases, with 7 bases between. Germline V gene lookup returns CDR1 SGHKS and CDR2 YYEKEE (reference sequence). CDR3 sequence (DNA): TGTGCCAGCAGCTTGGAACTTTATAGCAATCAGCCCCAGCATTTT. Translating it yields CASSLELYSNQPQHF.

This chain connects TRBV4-1 to TRBJ2-2, with 9 bases that match TRBD2. The trim removed 4 bases at V and 6 bases at J, leaving 3 bases unmatched. The CDR3 length is 14 residues. The germline gives CDR1 MGHRA, CDR2 YSYEKL. The CDR3 DNA sequence: TGCGCCAGCAGCCCGGGACTAGCCCCCGGGGAGCTGTTTTTT. Translating gives CASSPGLAPGELFF.

V is TRBV5-5 and J is TRBJ2-2, with D hard to call. With 6 bases removed from V and 1 base from J, the gap between germline ends came to 10 bases. This CDR3 is built from 14 residues. The germline CDR1 and CDR2 sequences are SGHKS and YYEKEE (reference sequence). The CDR3 is CASTFYGNTGELFF. The CDR3 bases are TGTGCCAGCACCTTCTACGGGAACACCGGGGAGCTGTTTTTT.

The chain recombines TRBV29-1 with TRBJ2-7; weak D call: TRBD2 (5 bases). The CDR3 is 11 residues long. Germline CDR1 and CDR2: SQVTM and ANQGSEA. V was trimmed by 2 bases and J by 6 bases, leaving 8 bases between them. CDR3 DNA: TGCAGCGTTGAATATGGGAGCGAGCAGTACTTC. It codes for CSVEYGSEQYF.

In its sample, this clone was seen once. This chain joins TRBV15 and TRBJ1-6; D remains ambiguous. The CDR3 extends over 15 amino acids. V lost 11 bases and J lost 9, with 23 bases in between. The germline V gene has CDR1 LNHNV and CDR2 YYDKDF (reference sequence). This chain's CDR3 is CAASDSSSVGSPLHF. CDR3 nucleotides: TGTGCCGCTTCGGACTCCTCGTCGGTCGGTTCACCCCTCCACTTT.

CDR3 region: CASSLGAFGSRWGNTIYF. For the CDR3, the DNA is TGTGCCAGCAGCTTGGGGGCGTTCGGTAGTCGGTGGGGAAACACCATATATTTT. The chain carries TRBV5-5 and TRBJ1-3, with D uncertain. CDR3 length: 18 amino acids. V was trimmed by 0 bases and J by 4 bases, leaving 20 bases between them. In germline, CDR1 is SGHKS, CDR2 YYEKEE (reference sequence).

This chain joins TRBV4-1 and TRBJ2-5; TRBD2 aligns across 8 bases. Per germline, CDR1 MGHRA and CDR2 YSYEKL. This CDR3 region has 15 residues. Trimming removed 1 base from V and 1 base from J; junction bases left unmatched: 2. The CDR3 spells CASSQVLAGQETQYF. The DNA for the CDR3 is TGCGCCAGCAGCCAAGTTCTAGCGGGCCAAGAGACCCAGTACTTC.

The CDR3: CASRPVRSGTEAFF. In DNA, the CDR3 is TGTGCCAGCAGACCAGTAAGATCGGGAACTGAAGCTTTCTTT. V gene TRBV6-5 combines with J gene TRBJ1-1; D ambiguous. The CDR3 contains 14 residues. V was pared by 6 bases and J by 5 bases, with 16 bases between. Germline lookup yields CDR1 MNHEY and CDR2 SVGAGI.

V gene TRBV9 combines with J gene TRBJ2-1, with D maybe TRBD1 (6 bases). Germline loops: CDR1 SGDLS, CDR2 YYNGEE. The CDR3 covers 13 residues. V gave up 6 bases and J gave up 3 bases, with 10 bases separating them. In nucleotides, the CDR3 is TGTGCCAGCAACCAGGGGAACTACAATGAGCAGTTCTTC. Translation: CASNQGNYNEQFF.

The chain employs TRBV19 and TRBJ2-1; D remains unclear. Trimming removed 3 bases at V and 0 bases at J, with 15 bases between. Germline CDR1 is LNHDA and CDR2 is SQIVND (reference sequence). CDR3 length: 17 amino acids. In DNA form, the CDR3 reads TGTGCCAGTAGTATCCCCCGACTGGATAGCTCCTACAATGAGCAGTTCTTC. This codes for CASSIPRLDSSYNEQFF.

This clone was found a few times. The J gene is TRBJ1-1, the V gene TRBV19; D might be TRBD1 (5 bases). CDR1 LNHDA and CDR2 SQIVND come from the germline V gene (reference sequence). This CDR3 is 17 amino acids long. Deletions cut 7 bases from V and 0 bases from J, with 21 bases between. CDR3 amino acids: CASIKRGGRGMNTEAFF. The CDR3 nucleotides read TGTGCCAGTATAAAGAGGGGAGGGCGCGGAATGAACACTGAAGCTTTCTTT.

The chain links TRBV7-2 to TRBJ2-7; the D is unclear. Germline CDR1 and CDR2: SGHTA and FQGNSA. This CDR3 has 14 residues. Trimming cost V 1 base and J 2 bases, with 9 bases left between them. The CDR3 here is CASSLVSGPYEQYF. The CDR3 DNA reads as TGTGCCAGCAGCTTAGTAAGTGGGCCCTACGAGCAGTACTTC.

The chain joins TRBV5-4 to TRBJ2-5, with TRBD1 matching over 10 bases. Per germline, CDR1 SGHNT and CDR2 YYREEE (reference sequence). The CDR3 is 15 amino acids. Trimming cost V 4 bases and J 4 bases; bases outside gene matches: 7. The CDR3 DNA sequence: TGTGCCAGCAGCAGAGGTCGGACAGGGGGAGAGACCCAGTACTTC. Its protein product is CASSRGRTGGETQYF. The whole variable domain, filled in from reference TRBV5-4 and TRBJ2-5, reads ETGVTQSPTHLIKTRGQQVTLRCSSQSGHNTVSWYQQALGQGPQFIFQYYREEENGRGNFPPRFSGLQFPNYSSELNVNALELDDSALYLCASSRGRTGGETQYFGPGTRLLVL.

The chain recombines TRBV11-2 with TRBJ2-1, with D uncertain. With 5 bases removed from V and 2 bases from J, the gap between germline ends came to 7 bases. The CDR3 spans 13 residues. Per germline, CDR1 SGHAT and CDR2 FQNNGV. This chain's CDR3 is CASSRQAYNEQFF. The CDR3 region has the DNA TGTGCCAGCAGCCGTCAGGCCTACAATGAGCAGTTCTTC. Using reference TRBV11-2 and TRBJ2-1 for the parts outside the CDR3, the full variable domain is EAGVAQSPRYKIIEKRQSVAFWCNPISGHATLYWYQQILGQGPKLLIQFQNNGVVDDSQLPKDRFSAERLKGVDSTLKIQPAKLEDSAVYLCASSRQAYNEQFFGPGTRLTVL.

V usage is TRBV9 and J usage is TRBJ2-7, with 7 bases lining up with TRBD2. Germline V gene lookup returns CDR1 SGDLS and CDR2 YYNGEE. This CDR3 has 15 residues. J lost 4 bases, V lost 2 bases, and 9 bases had no gene match. CDR3 region: CASSVAPGLQYEQYF. CDR3 nucleotides: TGTGCCAGCAGCGTGGCCCCGGGACTACAATACGAGCAGTACTTC.

The V gene is TRBV4-1, the J gene TRBJ1-1; D gene unclear. Trimming left V 0 bases short and J 9 bases short, with 11 bases between. There are 13 residues in the CDR3. Germline loops: CDR1 MGHRA, CDR2 YSYEKL. The CDR3 reads CASSQDGIGKAFF. The CDR3 DNA follows: TGCGCCAGCAGCCAAGATGGCATCGGGAAAGCTTTCTTT.

The chain couples TRBV27 to TRBJ2-1; TRBD1 agrees at 10 bases. V lost 4 bases and J lost 5; bases outside the gene matches: 8. There are 16 residues in the CDR3. Germline CDR1 MNHEY, CDR2 SMNVEV (reference sequence). The CDR3 sequence: CASSSPGQGFNNEQFF. The CDR3 DNA sequence: TGTGCCAGCAGTTCTCCGGGACAGGGGTTTAACAATGAGCAGTTCTTC.

This chain connects TRBV5-4 to TRBJ2-3, with D perhaps matching TRBD2 (6 bases). This CDR3 is built from 13 residues. Trimming took off 4 bases at V and 2 bases at J, with 8 bases between the two ends. The germline V gene has CDR1 SGHNT and CDR2 YYREEE (reference sequence). The CDR3 is CASSRDSTDTQYF. CDR3 DNA: TGTGCCAGCAGCCGGGACTCCACAGATACGCAGTATTTT.